This T cell receptor (beta chain) was recovered during a study of patients and donors after allogeneic stem cell transplantation. This clonotype was observed a few times. This CDR3 is 15 amino acids long. After removal of 3 bases from V and 6 bases from J, the junction contained 5 bases not matched to a gene. MiXCR, applied by TCRdb to the RT-PCR reads, yields one record per CDR3 protein. The table includes 800,000 to 1,000,000 distinct CDR3 sequences, around 17% detected once. The TCR originated in a human donor who was either an allogeneic HSCT recipient or a stem cell or donor lymphocyte infusion donor (not recorded which). It is not recorded whose cells these are; they may come from a transplant donor. The material sequenced was blood, either unsorted or a sorted T cell fraction (not recorded which). V and J are TRBV12-3 or TRBV12-4 and TRBJ2-1; TRBD1 matches at 10 bases. Here the CDR3 reads CASSFWDRGTNEQFF. DNA for the CDR3: TGTGCCAGCAGTTTCTGGGACAGGGGAACCAATGAGCAGTTCTTC.